A selection of T cell receptor beta chains follows, all from one sample in a study of T cell repertoires in cytomegalovirus infection. Each CDR3 protein is one row after TCRdb ran MiXCR on the reads. Of 200,000 to 300,000 distinct CDR3 sequences in the sample, approximately 10% are singletons; the top ten hold less than 15%. The specimen was PBMCs. These TCRs come from a human donor in good health (CMV status not recorded). Some clones in this sample may be carry-over from other donors' samples. CDR3s include the opening cysteine and the closing phenylalanine or tryptophan. A D gene is named only where the DNA matches it firmly. Not every row has a clone size; where given, it reads once, few, many or a size class.

>TRBV29-1|TRBJ2-1|NA|NA
CSVRDNNEQFF
TGCAGCGTCCGGGACAACAATGAGCAGTTCTTC
>TRBV29-1|TRBJ2-1|few|TRBD2
CSVEDHGTRNEQFF
TGCAGCGTTGAAGACCATGGGACTAGAAATGAGCAGTTCTTC
>TRBV7-2|TRBJ1-1|many|TRBD1
CASSSRDRGSVFWSNTEAFF
TGTGCCAGCAGCTCCCGGGACAGGGGAAGTGTATTTTGGTCGAACACTGAAGCTTTCTTT
>TRBV11-2|TRBJ2-2|NA|TRBD2
CASSPRRGVANTGELFF
TGTGCCAGCAGCCCTCGGCGGGGGGTCGCAAACACCGGGGAGCTGTTTTTT
>TRBV6-1|TRBJ1-1|many|TRBD1
CASRSDRVTGGAEAFF
TGTGCCAGCAGATCGGACAGGGTGACGGGAGGAGCTGAAGCTTTCTTT
>TRBV20-1|TRBJ2-7|many|NA
CSASEVLSYEQYF
TGCAGTGCTTCCGAAGTTCTGTCCTACGAGCAGTACTTC
>TRBV5-1|TRBJ1-1|NA|NA
CASSSLADTEAFF
TGCGCCAGCAGCTCCCTTGCTGACACTGAAGCTTTCTTT
>TRBV5-1|TRBJ2-1|many|NA
CASSLGRAGRIGGDEQFF
TGCGCCAGCAGCTTGGGTAGGGCCGGGCGTATCGGTGGGGATGAGCAGTTCTTC
>TRBV2|TRBJ1-5|many|TRBD1
CASRGQGNQPQHF
TGTGCCAGCAGGGGACAGGGGAATCAGCCCCAGCATTTT
>TRBV11-3|TRBJ2-2|NA|TRBD1
CASSSLGQANTGELFF
TGTGCCAGCAGCTCCCTGGGACAGGCAAACACCGGGGAGCTGTTTTTT
>TRBV7-8|TRBJ1-1|many|TRBD1
CASSYSDRGDTEAFF
TGTGCCAGCAGCTACTCGGACAGGGGGGACACTGAAGCTTTCTTT
>TRBV28|TRBJ1-2|many|TRBD1
CASSSGDRAGSGYTF
TGTGCCAGCAGTTCCGGGGACAGGGCAGGTAGTGGCTACACCTTC
>TRBV20-1|TRBJ2-5|few|NA
CSARDLGTPVEAQYF
TGCAGTGCTAGAGATCTAGGGACTCCCGTCGAGGCCCAGTACTTC
>TRBV7-2|TRBJ2-7|many|NA
CASSLEQGEQYF
TGTGCCAGCAGCTTAGAACAGGGCGAGCAGTACTTC
>TRBV11-2|TRBJ2-1|many|NA
CASSLAGASYNEQFF
TGTGCCAGCAGCTTAGCGGGAGCTTCCTACAATGAGCAGTTCTTC
>TRBV14|TRBJ2-7|few|TRBD2
CASSQGLADYYEQYF
TGTGCCAGCAGCCAAGGTCTAGCGGATTACTACGAGCAGTACTTC
>TRBV15|TRBJ2-2|NA|TRBD2
CATSRDSRGGPTGELFF
TGTGCCACCAGCAGAGATTCCCGGGGGGGCCCCACCGGGGAGCTGTTTTTT
>TRBV7-4|TRBJ2-2|NA|TRBD1
CASSFRYRGRVENTGELFF
TGTGCCAGCAGCTTTAGGTACAGGGGGCGAGTGGAGAACACCGGGGAGCTGTTTTTT
>TRBV28|TRBJ1-1|few|NA
CASSLEGGFGTEAFF
TGTGCCAGCAGTCTCGAGGGGGGGTTTGGTACTGAAGCTTTCTTT
>TRBV7-2|TRBJ1-1|many|TRBD1
CASSYPGQAMREAFF
TGTGCCAGCAGTTATCCGGGACAGGCGATGCGTGAAGCTTTCTTT
>TRBV7-2|TRBJ1-1|NA|NA
CASSLAVQQGGAFF
TGTGCCAGCAGCTTAGCGGTACAACAGGGCGGAGCTTTCTTT
>TRBV28|TRBJ2-7|many|NA
CASSLRRAGSYEQYF
TGTGCCAGCAGCCTGCGCAGGGCAGGGTCCTACGAGCAGTACTTC
>TRBV7-2|TRBJ2-1|many|NA
CASSLTSKTGGYEQFF
TGTGCCAGCAGCTTAACGTCCAAAACCGGGGGTTATGAGCAGTTCTTC
>TRBV7-2|TRBJ2-2|many|TRBD2
CASSKTSGRAEGELFF
TGTGCCAGCAGCAAGACTAGCGGGAGGGCCGAGGGGGAGCTGTTTTTT
>TRBV4-3|TRBJ2-1|few|TRBD2
CASSLQAGGLPYNEQFF
TGCGCCAGCAGCCTACAGGCGGGAGGACTTCCTTACAATGAGCAGTTCTTC